These T cell receptor beta chains were read from a single sample in a study of blood T cell repertoires in COVID-19. Measured with immunoSEQ multiplex PCR; TCRdb has only the in-frame clones, and not every one. The sample holds 220,000 or so clones, 82% seen once. The sequenced material came from peripheral blood. The receptors shown here come from a woman aged 80 or over with COVID-19, enrolled during active disease. Both conserved end residues are part of each CDR3. D genes are given only for firm matches. The listing skips clone size in some rows; elsewhere it reads once, few, many or a size class.

clone_size: once
v_call: TRBV7-8
j_call: TRBJ2-2
d_call: TRBD1
cdr3_aa: CASSHNQGGLGTGELFF
cdr3_nt: TGTGCCAGCAGCCATAATCAAGGGGGCTTGGGCACCGGGGAGCTGTTTTTT

clone_size: few
v_call: TRBV3-1/TRBV3-2
j_call: TRBJ2-7
d_call: TRBD1
cdr3_aa: CASRPGQGFEQYF
cdr3_nt: TGTGCCAGCAGACCGGGACAGGGGTTCGAGCAGTACTTC

clone_size: -
v_call: TRBV7-2
j_call: TRBJ1-3
d_call: -
cdr3_aa: CASSLVLFSGNTIYF
cdr3_nt: TGTGCCAGCAGCTTAGTTCTCTTCTCTGGAAACACCATATATTTT

clone_size: -
v_call: TRBV4-1
j_call: TRBJ2-2
d_call: TRBD2
cdr3_aa: CASSQEEGGVTGELFF
cdr3_nt: TGCGCCAGCAGCCAAGAGGAGGGAGGGGTCACCGGGGAGCTGTTTTTT

clone_size: -
v_call: TRBV9
j_call: TRBJ2-7
d_call: -
cdr3_aa: CASSSQSQGLFIEQYF
cdr3_nt: TGTGCCAGCAGCTCTCAGTCCCAGGGTCTCTTTATTGAGCAGTACTTC

clone_size: -
v_call: TRBV2
j_call: TRBJ2-7
d_call: TRBD2
cdr3_aa: CASSVSGASSYEQYF
cdr3_nt: TGTGCCAGCAGTGTTAGCGGGGCCAGCTCCTACGAGCAGTACTTC

clone_size: -
v_call: TRBV19
j_call: TRBJ2-7
d_call: -
cdr3_aa: CASSIQGSYEQYF
cdr3_nt: TGTGCCAGTAGTATACAGGGATCCTACGAGCAGTACTTC

clone_size: -
v_call: TRBV24-1
j_call: TRBJ2-1
d_call: TRBD1
cdr3_aa: CATSAPGQGTNEQFF
cdr3_nt: TGTGCCACCAGTGCGCCGGGACAGGGGACCAATGAGCAGTTCTTC

clone_size: -
v_call: TRBV7-6
j_call: TRBJ2-7
d_call: TRBD1
cdr3_aa: CASSPETGVYEQYF
cdr3_nt: TGTGCCAGCAGCCCAGAGACAGGGGTCTACGAGCAGTACTTC

clone_size: -
v_call: TRBV5-1
j_call: TRBJ1-1
d_call: -
cdr3_aa: CASSSGSRAFF
cdr3_nt: TGCGCCAGCAGCTCGGGGTCAAGAGCTTTCTTT

clone_size: -
v_call: TRBV7-6
j_call: TRBJ2-1
d_call: -
cdr3_aa: CASSPKGWTTSYNEQFF
cdr3_nt: TGTGCCAGCAGTCCGAAGGGGTGGACTACTTCCTACAATGAGCAGTTCTTC

clone_size: once
v_call: TRBV28
j_call: TRBJ1-4
d_call: -
cdr3_aa: CASSLIGSVNEKLFF
cdr3_nt: TGTGCCAGCAGTTTAATTGGCTCCGTTAATGAAAAACTGTTTTTT

clone_size: -
v_call: TRBV5-4
j_call: TRBJ1-1
d_call: -
cdr3_aa: CASSGRVNTEAFF
cdr3_nt: TGTGCCAGCAGTGGGAGGGTGAACACTGAAGCTTTCTTT

clone_size: -
v_call: TRBV5-4
j_call: TRBJ2-5
d_call: -
cdr3_aa: CASSGDRGEAQYF
cdr3_nt: TGTGCCAGCAGTGGGGACAGAGGGGAGGCCCAGTACTTC

clone_size: -
v_call: TRBV10-3
j_call: TRBJ2-7
d_call: -
cdr3_aa: CAISVTGNYEQYF
cdr3_nt: TGTGCCATCAGTGTAACAGGTAACTACGAGCAGTACTTC

clone_size: -
v_call: TRBV6-6
j_call: TRBJ1-1
d_call: -
cdr3_aa: CASSYPQGNTEAFF
cdr3_nt: TGTGCCAGCAGTTATCCACAGGGGAACACTGAAGCTTTCTTT

clone_size: -
v_call: TRBV18
j_call: TRBJ2-2
d_call: TRBD2
cdr3_aa: CASSQGLARELFF
cdr3_nt: TGTGCCAGCTCACAGGGACTAGCGAGGGAGCTGTTTTTT

clone_size: -
v_call: TRBV7-9
j_call: TRBJ1-2
d_call: -
cdr3_aa: CASSLREGIYGYTF
cdr3_nt: TGTGCCAGCAGCTTAAGGGAGGGTATTTATGGCTACACCTTC

clone_size: -
v_call: TRBV3-1/TRBV3-2
j_call: TRBJ2-3
d_call: TRBD2
cdr3_aa: CASSPRGGVADTQYF
cdr3_nt: TGTGCCAGCAGCCCGCGGGGGGGCGTCGCAGATACGCAGTATTTT

clone_size: -
v_call: TRBV5-5
j_call: TRBJ2-1
d_call: -
cdr3_aa: CASSRSNNEQFF
cdr3_nt: TGTGCCAGCAGCAGGAGTAACAATGAGCAGTTCTTC

clone_size: -
v_call: TRBV11-2
j_call: TRBJ2-1
d_call: TRBD2
cdr3_aa: CASGGGGRARIEQFF
cdr3_nt: TGTGCCAGCGGCGGCGGCGGGAGGGCAAGGATTGAGCAGTTCTTC

clone_size: -
v_call: TRBV3-1/TRBV3-2
j_call: TRBJ1-4
d_call: TRBD1
cdr3_aa: CASSDRAATNEKLFF
cdr3_nt: TGTGCCAGCAGTGACAGGGCTGCAACTAATGAAAAACTGTTTTTT

clone_size: -
v_call: TRBV28
j_call: TRBJ1-5
d_call: -
cdr3_aa: CASTNSLGPQHF
cdr3_nt: TGTGCCAGCACCAACAGTCTCGGGCCCCAGCATTTT

clone_size: -
v_call: TRBV18
j_call: TRBJ2-7
d_call: TRBD2
cdr3_aa: CASSTPGLAPEQYF
cdr3_nt: TGTGCCAGCTCGACCCCGGGACTAGCGCCTGAGCAGTACTTC

clone_size: -
v_call: TRBV6-5
j_call: TRBJ1-1
d_call: -
cdr3_aa: CASSPRSRMNTEAFF
cdr3_nt: TGTGCCAGCAGTCCCCGTTCGAGAATGAACACTGAAGCTTTCTTT

clone_size: -
v_call: TRBV14
j_call: TRBJ1-1
d_call: TRBD1
cdr3_aa: CASSQESWRQGNTEAFF
cdr3_nt: TGTGCCAGCAGCCAAGAGTCGTGGCGACAGGGGAACACTGAAGCTTTCTTT

clone_size: -
v_call: TRBV7-3
j_call: TRBJ2-1
d_call: -
cdr3_aa: CASSLWRSGEQFF
cdr3_nt: TGTGCCAGCAGCTTATGGAGGTCTGGTGAGCAGTTCTTC

clone_size: -
v_call: TRBV30
j_call: TRBJ1-5
d_call: -
cdr3_aa: CAWRKSSPSNQPQHF
cdr3_nt: TGTGCCTGGAGGAAATCAAGCCCTAGCAATCAGCCCCAGCATTTT

clone_size: once
v_call: TRBV19
j_call: TRBJ2-6
d_call: -
cdr3_aa: CASKGQGLPGANVLTF
cdr3_nt: TGTGCCAGTAAGGGGCAGGGTCTACCTGGGGCCAACGTCCTGACTTTC

clone_size: -
v_call: TRBV5-1
j_call: TRBJ2-3
d_call: TRBD2
cdr3_aa: CASSLPSGASTDTQYF
cdr3_nt: TGCGCCAGCAGCTTGCCTAGCGGCGCTAGCACAGATACGCAGTATTTT

clone_size: -
v_call: TRBV18
j_call: TRBJ1-3
d_call: -
cdr3_aa: CASSPPGAGSTIYF
cdr3_nt: TGTGCCAGCTCACCCCCCGGAGCTGGAAGCACCATATATTTT

clone_size: -
v_call: TRBV7-9
j_call: TRBJ1-6
d_call: TRBD1
cdr3_aa: CASSGGQGSYSPLHF
cdr3_nt: TGTGCCAGCAGCGGCGGACAGGGGTCATATTCACCCCTCCACTTT

clone_size: -
v_call: TRBV5-1
j_call: TRBJ1-2
d_call: -
cdr3_aa: CASSWGDSLYGYTF
cdr3_nt: TGCGCCAGCAGCTGGGGGGACTCCCTCTATGGCTACACCTTC

clone_size: few
v_call: TRBV7-8
j_call: TRBJ2-6
d_call: -
cdr3_aa: CASSFSGTGANVLTF
cdr3_nt: TGTGCCAGCAGCTTTTCAGGGACTGGGGCCAACGTCCTGACTTTC

clone_size: -
v_call: TRBV4-3
j_call: TRBJ1-2
d_call: -
cdr3_aa: CATSQDNYGYTF
cdr3_nt: TGCGCCACCTCACAGGATAACTATGGCTACACCTTC

clone_size: once
v_call: TRBV7-9
j_call: TRBJ1-4
d_call: TRBD1
cdr3_aa: CASSLGNRGRKSTNEKLFF
cdr3_nt: TGTGCCAGCAGCTTAGGTAACAGGGGGCGAAAGTCGACTAATGAAAAACTGTTTTTT

clone_size: -
v_call: TRBV5-1
j_call: TRBJ1-3
d_call: -
cdr3_aa: CASHRVSNTIYF
cdr3_nt: TGCGCCAGCCACAGGGTATCAAACACCATATATTTT